One sample yielded the 27 T cell receptor beta chains listed below, sequenced in a study of control samples from healthy donors and cancer patients. TCRdb's table, derived via immunoSEQ multiplex PCR, lists solely in-frame clones and lacks some. The table has about 230,000 clones, about 80% seen once; the top ten hold 13%. Sample: PBMCs. The receptor set was obtained from a woman aged 55-69 years with lung cancer.

This clone has just a few counts. The rearrangement joins TRBV10-3 to TRBJ1-4, with D maybe TRBD1 (5 bases). The CDR3 loop spans 13 amino acids. The V gene's germline CDR1 is ENHRY and CDR2 SYGVKD. V lost 10 bases to trimming and J lost 8 bases, with 17 bases between them. Here the CDR3 DNA reads TGTGCCACCACAGAAATTCGGGGGGAAAAACTGTTTTTT. Translating gives CATTEIRGEKLFF.

This chain joins TRBV7-9 and TRBJ1-1; no clear D gene. Germline V gene sequence: CDR1 SEHNR, CDR2 FQNEAQ (reference sequence). V was cut by 1 base and J by 3 bases, with 12 bases left in between. There are 15 residues in the CDR3. Here the CDR3 DNA reads TGTGCCAGCAGCTTAGGCGAGGGTTTCGACACTGAAGCTTTCTTT. It specifies CASSLGEGFDTEAFF. Using reference TRBV7-9 and TRBJ1-1 for the parts outside the CDR3, the full variable domain is DTGVSQNPRHKITKRGQNVTFRCDPISEHNRLYWYRQTLGQGPEFLTYFQNEAQLEKSRLLSDRFSAERPKGSFSTLEIQRTEQGDSAMYLCASSLGEGFDTEAFFGQGTRLTVV.

The J gene is TRBJ2-2, the V gene TRBV24-1; D uncertain. Germline values: CDR1 KGHDR, CDR2 SFDVKD. With 10 bases removed from V and 1 base from J, the gap between germline ends came to 9 bases. The CDR3 spans 13 residues. Written as DNA, the CDR3 is TGTGCCACATCAATCCGGAACACCGGGGAGCTGTTTTTT. This gives the protein CATSIRNTGELFF.

The J gene is TRBJ2-7, the V gene TRBV2; 8 nucleotides agree with TRBD2. The junction had 5 bases not matched to a gene; V was cut back by 5 bases and J by 2 bases. This CDR3 has 14 residues. Germline lookup yields CDR1 SNHLY and CDR2 FYNNEI. CDR3 in amino acids: CASSRLAGPYEQYF. CDR3 coding DNA: TGTGCCAGCAGTCGTCTAGCGGGCCCCTACGAGCAGTACTTC. Full variable domain (rest looked up from reference TRBV2 and TRBJ2-7): EPEVTQTPSHQVTQMGQEVILRCVPISNHLYFYWYRQILGQKVEFLVSFYNNEISEKSEIFDDQFSVERPDGSNFTLKIRSTKLEDSAMYFCASSRLAGPYEQYFGPGTRLTVT.

The chain recombines TRBV12-5 with TRBJ1-4; perhaps TRBD1 as D (5 bases). Per germline, CDR1 LGHNT and CDR2 FRNRAP. V dropped 1 base and J dropped 13 bases, with 10 bases sitting between them. The CDR3 totals 12 residues. The CDR3 protein is CASGLETGGLFF. In DNA form, the CDR3 reads TGTGCTAGTGGTTTGGAAACCGGGGGACTGTTTTTT.

J is TRBJ1-6 and V is TRBV7-2; D is unclear. Germline V gene data show CDR1 as SGHTA and CDR2 as FQGNSA. The CDR3 spans 16 residues. V was clipped by 5 bases and J by 0 bases, with 11 bases between them. The CDR3, as DNA: TGTGCCAGCAGCCCCCTTGGGAGCTCCTATAATTCACCCCTCCACTTT. It translates to CASSPLGSSYNSPLHF.

This clone has a handful of counts. The chain uses TRBV2 and TRBJ2-7, with a possible D match to TRBD1 (6 bases). The germline gives CDR1 SNHLY, CDR2 FYNNEI. CDR3 length: 16 amino acids. V was clipped by 6 bases and J by 0 bases, with 18 bases between them. CDR3 nucleotides: TGTGCCAGCAGCGCCTCACGTCAGGGGAGCTCCTACGAGCAGTACTTC. The encoded protein is CASSASRQGSSYEQYF. Filled out from reference TRBV2 and TRBJ2-7, the complete variable domain reads EPEVTQTPSHQVTQMGQEVILRCVPISNHLYFYWYRQILGQKVEFLVSFYNNEISEKSEIFDDQFSVERPDGSNFTLKIRSTKLEDSAMYFCASSASRQGSSYEQYFGPGTRLTVT.

The chain carries TRBV4-1 and TRBJ2-1, with D possibly TRBD1 on 5 matching bases. CDR1 is MGHRA, CDR2 YSYEKL, per germline. V was cut by 0 bases and J by 4 bases, with 10 bases left in between. CDR3 size: 15 residues. In DNA form, the CDR3 reads TGCGCCAGCAGCCAAGAACCCTCAGGGTACAATGAGCAGTTCTTC. Translated, it gives CASSQEPSGYNEQFF.

The chain has TRBV19 and TRBJ1-5, with a tentative D call TRBD1 (6 bases). The germline V and J ends were trimmed by 5 bases and 2 bases, with 13 bases remaining between them. Per germline, CDR1 LNHDA and CDR2 SQIVND (reference sequence). There are 15 residues in the CDR3. The CDR3 loop reads CASSDPGAGNQPQHF. The DNA of the CDR3 is TGTGCCAGTAGTGACCCAGGGGCCGGCAATCAGCCCCAGCATTTT.

As to this clone: Compared with germline, one end of the junction differs, possibly owing to a read error. The chain combines TRBV25-1 with TRBJ2-1, with D possibly TRBD2 on 5 matching bases. CDR3 size: 14 residues. CDR1 and CDR2 (germline): MGHDK, SYGVNS. CDR3 DNA sequence: TGTGCCAGCACTCCCCAGCGGTCCTCCAATGAGCAGTTCTTC. Protein product: CASTPQRSSNEQFF.

This chain links TRBV5-6 with TRBJ1-2; no firm D call. The CDR3 runs 15 residues. V was clipped by 4 bases and J by 4 bases, with 17 bases between them. Germline V lookup: CDR1 SGHDT, CDR2 YYEEEE. CDR3 amino acids: CASSRWKESSYGYTF. In DNA, the CDR3 is TGTGCCAGCAGCCGCTGGAAGGAAAGCAGCTATGGCTACACCTTC. Together with reference TRBV5-6 and TRBJ1-2, the CDR3 gives the full variable domain: DAGVTQSPTHLIKTRGQQVTLRCSPKSGHDTVSWYQQALGQGPQFIFQYYEEEERQRGNFPDRFSGHQFPNYSSELNVNALLLGDSALYLCASSRWKESSYGYTFGSGTRLTVV.

This clone was seen many times. V gene TRBV3-1 (or the pseudogene TRBV3-2) combines with J gene TRBJ2-1; 9 nucleotides line up with TRBD2. The CDR3 has 16 amino acids. Germline-derived CDR1 and CDR2 are LGHDT and YNNKEL (reference sequence). V shed 1 base and J 5 bases; nucleotides not matched to a gene: 6. The chain's CDR3 is CASSQAAGGANNEQFF. For the CDR3, the DNA is TGTGCCAGCAGCCAAGCGGCGGGAGGGGCAAACAATGAGCAGTTCTTC.

The chain employs TRBV5-1 and TRBJ1-4, with D possibly TRBD1 on 5 matching bases. Looked up from germline, CDR1 is SGHRS and CDR2 is YFSETQ. With 4 bases removed from V and 3 bases from J, the gap between germline ends came to 10 bases. The CDR3 contains 14 residues. Here the CDR3 reads CASSPDTANEKLFF. CDR3 bases: TGCGCCAGCAGCCCGGACACTGCTAATGAAAAACTGTTTTTT.

This clone appeared once. The chain combines TRBV2 with TRBJ2-5; 8 bases map to TRBD2. This CDR3 comprises 16 residues. V lost 6 bases, J lost 0 bases, and 9 bases stayed unmatched. Germline V lookup: CDR1 SNHLY, CDR2 FYNNEI. CDR3 region: CASRKMLAGNQETQYF. As DNA, the CDR3 is TGTGCCAGCAGGAAGATGCTAGCGGGTAACCAAGAGACCCAGTACTTC.

The chain combines TRBV4-1 with TRBJ2-7; D remains ambiguous. Germline CDR1 and CDR2: MGHRA and YSYEKL. CDR3 size: 13 residues. Trimming stripped 4 bases from V and 4 bases from J, with 11 bases between. CDR3 region: CASSPLWGYEQYF. CDR3 DNA: TGCGCCAGCAGCCCCTTGTGGGGTTACGAGCAGTACTTC.

The rearrangement joins TRBV7-8 to TRBJ2-1; no firm D call. Trimming stripped 9 bases from V and 3 bases from J, with 15 bases between. Per germline, CDR1 SGHVS and CDR2 FQNEAQ. CDR3 length: 14 amino acids. This CDR3 reads CASIMGTNYNEQFF. The CDR3 DNA follows: TGTGCCAGTATCATGGGAACAAACTACAATGAGCAGTTCTTC.

The V call is TRBV5-1, the J call TRBJ2-3; TRBD2 aligns across 7 bases. V was clipped by 0 bases and J by 0 bases; unmatched bases: 4. The CDR3 loop spans 16 amino acids. Germline V gene data show CDR1 as SGHRS and CDR2 as YFSETQ. CDR3 loop: CASSLGEGSSTDTQYF. In DNA, the CDR3 is TGCGCCAGCAGCTTGGGGGAGGGGAGTAGCACAGATACGCAGTATTTT.

This clone was found once. The V call is TRBV7-8, the J call TRBJ1-3; D call uncertain. The ends were cut back, 9 bases at V and 1 base at J, with 16 bases in the middle. The germline gives CDR1 SGHVS, CDR2 FQNEAQ. This CDR3 is 15 amino acids long. CDR3 protein: CASSGQVLSGNTIYF. DNA for the CDR3: TGTGCCAGTTCCGGGCAGGTACTTTCTGGAAACACCATATATTTT.

Comment on this clone: Other DNA sequences in this specimen translate into the identical CDR3. The chain carries TRBV3-1 (or the pseudogene TRBV3-2) and TRBJ2-1; 11 positions agree with TRBD2. V was clipped by 4 bases and J by 4 bases; unmatched bases: 9. This CDR3 has 17 residues. Germline V gives CDR1 LGHDT, CDR2 YNNKEL (reference sequence). The CDR3 here is CASSRQGTSGPYNEQFF. The CDR3, as DNA: TGTGCCAGCAGCCGCCAAGGGACTAGCGGCCCTTACAATGAGCAGTTCTTC.

The gene calls are TRBV5-6 and TRBJ1-1; D is undetermined. This CDR3 is built from 12 residues. The V gene lost 0 bases and the J gene lost 7 bases, with 7 bases spanning the gap. The V gene's germline CDR1 is SGHDT and CDR2 YYEEEE. The chain's CDR3 is CASSLVDGEAFF. The CDR3 bases are TGTGCCAGCAGCTTGGTTGACGGTGAAGCTTTCTTT. Based on the CDR3 plus reference TRBV5-6 and TRBJ1-1, the full variable domain is DAGVTQSPTHLIKTRGQQVTLRCSPKSGHDTVSWYQQALGQGPQFIFQYYEEEERQRGNFPDRFSGHQFPNYSSELNVNALLLGDSALYLCASSLVDGEAFFGQGTRLTVV.

The chain combines TRBV4-1 with TRBJ1-1; D gene ambiguous. The germline CDR1 and CDR2 sequences are MGHRA and YSYEKL. Trimming took 6 bases from V and 0 from J, leaving 5 bases between them. CDR3 length: 12 amino acids. The CDR3 is CASRGMNTEAFF. The CDR3 region has the DNA TGCGCCAGCAGGGGGATGAACACTGAAGCTTTCTTT.

This clone was picked up a small number of times. The V gene is TRBV4-2, the J gene TRBJ2-3; the D gene is possibly TRBD2 (6 bases). Germline-derived CDR1 and CDR2 are LGHNA and YNFKEQ. This CDR3 contains 11 residues. Trimming removed 7 bases from V and 4 bases from J, with 6 bases in between. The CDR3 spells CASTGADTQYF. The DNA of the CDR3 is TGTGCCAGCACGGGGGCAGATACGCAGTATTTT.

The chain is built from TRBV18 and TRBJ2-2; D is undetermined. The ends were cut back, 3 bases at V and 8 bases at J, with 7 bases in the middle. This CDR3 contains 12 residues. Germline loops: CDR1 KGHSH, CDR2 LQKENI. The CDR3 nucleotides read TGTGCCAGCTCACCTCCGGAGGGGGAGCTGTTTTTT. This sequence encodes CASSPPEGELFF.

The V gene is TRBV5-1, the J gene TRBJ1-3, with D unresolved. This CDR3 is built from 16 residues. Germline CDR1 is SGHRS and CDR2 is YFSETQ. V was pared by 3 bases and J by 0 bases, with 13 bases between. CDR3 sequence reads: CASSSGPVDSGNTIYF. CDR3 DNA: TGCGCCAGCAGCTCGGGCCCGGTAGACTCTGGAAACACCATATATTTT.

The count of this clone is one. The chain has TRBV19 and TRBJ1-5; D gene uncertain. The CDR3 has 13 amino acids. Trimming pared 5 bases from V and 5 bases from J, leaving 10 bases between. Germline CDR1 and CDR2: LNHDA and SQIVND (reference sequence). The CDR3 sequence: CASSLGSDQPQHF. CDR3 coding DNA: TGTGCCAGTAGTCTTGGCTCCGATCAGCCCCAGCATTTT.

This rearrangement joins TRBV2 to TRBJ1-1, with 8 bases identical to TRBD1. CDR1 and CDR2 (germline): SNHLY, FYNNEI. The CDR3 contains 16 residues. Trimming cost V 8 bases and J 2 bases; bases outside gene matches: 13. The CDR3 sequence is CASQRTGNVRNTEAFF. The CDR3, as DNA: TGTGCCAGCCAACGGACAGGGAACGTTAGAAACACTGAAGCTTTCTTT.

V is TRBV30 and J is TRBJ2-1, with D maybe TRBD1 (6 bases). Trimming shortened V by 5 bases and J by 4 bases, and 18 bases separated the two germline ends. The CDR3 contains 15 residues. CDR1 and CDR2 (germline): GTSNPN, SVGIG (reference sequence). This CDR3 reads CAWDVGQTEYNEQFF. CDR3 bases: TGTGCCTGGGACGTAGGACAGACAGAGTACAATGAGCAGTTCTTC. Full variable domain (rest looked up from reference TRBV30 and TRBJ2-1): SQTIHQWPATLVQPVGSPLSLECTVEGTSNPNLYWYRQAAGRGLQLLFYSVGIGQISSEVPQNLSASRPQDRQFILSSKKLLLSDSGFYLCAWDVGQTEYNEQFFGPGTRLTVL.